The 7 T cell receptor beta chains reported below all come from one sample, sequenced in a study of blood T cell repertoires in COVID-19. TCRdb keeps only in-frame clones here, not all; method: immunoSEQ multiplex PCR. The profile shows about 85,000 clones, approximately 80% of them singletons. The sample comprised peripheral blood. The receptor set was obtained from a human donor in a cohort sampled during active COVID-19.

CDR3 protein: CASSESGSGDNYGYTF. The CDR3 DNA reads TGTGCCAGCAGTGAATCGGGGTCAGGGGATAACTATGGCTACACCTTC. The V gene is TRBV25-1, the J gene TRBJ1-2; D perhaps matches TRBD1 (6 bases). The V and J ends lost 1 base and 1 base respectively, with 13 bases between them. The CDR3 runs 16 residues. CDR1 and CDR2 (germline): MGHDK, SYGVNS.

V is TRBV15 and J is TRBJ2-7; 8 bases match TRBD1. Germline lookup yields CDR1 LNHNV and CDR2 YYDKDF (reference sequence). V lost 1 base and J lost 5; bases outside the gene matches: 4. The CDR3 spans 14 residues. Here the CDR3 reads CATSRADRENEQYF. The CDR3 DNA is TGTGCCACCAGCAGAGCGGACAGGGAGAACGAGCAGTACTTC.

J is TRBJ1-5 and V is TRBV6-1; D ambiguous. Germline loops: CDR1 MNHNS, CDR2 SASEGT. Trimming took 3 bases from V and 0 from J, leaving 15 bases between them. The CDR3 spans 17 residues. The CDR3 DNA sequence: TGTGCCAGCAGTGAGGGCACGTCAACATATAGCAATCAGCCCCAGCATTTT. Translating it yields CASSEGTSTYSNQPQHF.

This chain links TRBV6-4 with TRBJ1-2, with 8 bases that match TRBD1. This CDR3 has 13 amino acids. Germline trimming cut 6 bases from V and 2 bases from J; bases unmatched to any gene: 2. Germline V gene sequence: CDR1 MRHNA, CDR2 SNTAGT. The CDR3 nucleotides are TGTGCCAGCAGACAGGGGGGAAACTATGGCTACACCTTC. Amino acids: CASRQGGNYGYTF.

The rearrangement uses TRBV5-1 and TRBJ2-1, with 9 nucleotides matching TRBD2. V shed 4 bases and J 2 bases; nucleotides not matched to a gene: 4. The length of the CDR3 is 15 residues. The germline gives CDR1 SGHRS, CDR2 YFSETQ. CDR3 sequence (DNA): TGCGCCAGCAGCAACGAGCGGGGGGCCTACAATGAGCAGTTCTTC. Its protein is CASSNERGAYNEQFF.

In this sample, this clone turned up a few times. The sample has other DNA sequences that encode this CDR3 too. The rearrangement uses TRBV5-1 and TRBJ2-1; D unclear. This CDR3 contains 12 residues. V gave up 4 bases and J gave up 9 bases, with 11 bases separating them. Germline CDR1 reads SGHRS; CDR2 reads YFSETQ. The CDR3 reads CASSTNSGEQFF. CDR3 sequence (DNA): TGCGCCAGCAGCACAAACTCGGGTGAGCAGTTCTTC.

The rearrangement uses TRBV9 and TRBJ2-7, with 9 positions matching TRBD1. The CDR3 is made up of 15 amino acids. The germline CDR1 and CDR2 sequences are SGDLS and YYNGEE. The V gene end was trimmed by 0 bases and the J gene end by 3 bases; junction bases not matched to a gene: 4. As DNA, the CDR3 is TGTGCCAGCAGCGTAGGGACAGGGGCCTTCTACGAGCAGTACTTC. This sequence encodes CASSVGTGAFYEQYF.